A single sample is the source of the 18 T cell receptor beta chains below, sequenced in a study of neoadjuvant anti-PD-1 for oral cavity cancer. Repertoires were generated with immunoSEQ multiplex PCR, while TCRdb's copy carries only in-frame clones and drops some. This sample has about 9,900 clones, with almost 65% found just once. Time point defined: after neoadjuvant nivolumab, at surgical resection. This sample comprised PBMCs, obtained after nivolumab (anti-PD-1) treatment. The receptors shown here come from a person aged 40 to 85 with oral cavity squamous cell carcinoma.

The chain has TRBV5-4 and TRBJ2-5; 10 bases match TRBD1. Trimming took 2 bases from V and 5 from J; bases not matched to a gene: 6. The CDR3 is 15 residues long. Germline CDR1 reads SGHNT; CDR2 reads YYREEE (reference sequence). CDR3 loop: CASSLADRGQETQYF. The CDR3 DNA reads TGTGCCAGCAGCTTAGCAGACAGGGGGCAGGAGACCCAGTACTTC.

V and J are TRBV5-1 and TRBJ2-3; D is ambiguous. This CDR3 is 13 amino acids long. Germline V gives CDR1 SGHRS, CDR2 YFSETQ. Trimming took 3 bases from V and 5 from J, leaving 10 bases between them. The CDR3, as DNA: TGCGCCAGCAGCTCAGATTGGGAAGATACGCAGTATTTT. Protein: CASSSDWEDTQYF.

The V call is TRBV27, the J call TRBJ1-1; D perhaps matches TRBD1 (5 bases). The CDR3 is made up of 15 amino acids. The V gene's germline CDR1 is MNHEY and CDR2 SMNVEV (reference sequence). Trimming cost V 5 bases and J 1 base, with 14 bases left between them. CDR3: CASSRIPDRNTEAFF. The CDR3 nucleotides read TGTGCCAGCAGTAGAATACCCGACAGGAACACTGAAGCTTTCTTT.

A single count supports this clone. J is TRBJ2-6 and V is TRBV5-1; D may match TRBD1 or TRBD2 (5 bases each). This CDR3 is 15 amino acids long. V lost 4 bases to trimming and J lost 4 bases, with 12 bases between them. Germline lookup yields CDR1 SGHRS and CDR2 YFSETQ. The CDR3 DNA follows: TGCGCCAGCAGCCTGACCGGGGCCGGGGCCAACGTCCTGACTTTC. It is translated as CASSLTGAGANVLTF.

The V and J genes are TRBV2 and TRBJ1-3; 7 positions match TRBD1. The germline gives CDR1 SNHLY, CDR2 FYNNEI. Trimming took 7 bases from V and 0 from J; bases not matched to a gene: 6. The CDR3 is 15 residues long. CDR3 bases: TGTGCCAGCACCTCGGGACAGCACTCTGGAAACACCATATATTTT. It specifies CASTSGQHSGNTIYF.

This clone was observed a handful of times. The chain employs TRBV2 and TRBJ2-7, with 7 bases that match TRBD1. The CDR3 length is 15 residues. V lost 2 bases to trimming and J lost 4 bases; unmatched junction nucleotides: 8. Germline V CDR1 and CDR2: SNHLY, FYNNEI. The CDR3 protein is CASSERTGRRYEQYF. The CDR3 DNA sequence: TGTGCCAGCAGTGAAAGGACAGGACGAAGGTACGAGCAGTACTTC.

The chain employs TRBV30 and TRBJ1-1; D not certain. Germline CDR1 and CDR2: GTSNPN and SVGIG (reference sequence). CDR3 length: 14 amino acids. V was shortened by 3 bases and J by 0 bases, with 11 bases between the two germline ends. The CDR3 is CAWRADGVNTEAFF. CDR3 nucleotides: TGTGCCTGGAGGGCGGACGGGGTGAACACTGAAGCTTTCTTT.

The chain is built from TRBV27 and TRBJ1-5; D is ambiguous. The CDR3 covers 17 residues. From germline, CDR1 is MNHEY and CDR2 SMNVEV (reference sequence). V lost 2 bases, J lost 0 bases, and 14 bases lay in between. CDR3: CASSLKGISISNQPQHF. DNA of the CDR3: TGTGCCAGCAGTTTAAAAGGGATTAGTATTAGCAATCAGCCCCAGCATTTT.

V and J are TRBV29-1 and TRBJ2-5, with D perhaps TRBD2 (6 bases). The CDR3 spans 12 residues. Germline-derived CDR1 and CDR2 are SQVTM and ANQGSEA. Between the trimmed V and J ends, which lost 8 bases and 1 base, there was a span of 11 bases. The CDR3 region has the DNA TGCAGCTATCGGGGGATCCAAGAGACCCAGTACTTC. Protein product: CSYRGIQETQYF. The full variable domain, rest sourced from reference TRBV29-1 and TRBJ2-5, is SAVISQKPSRDICQRGTSLTIQCQVDSQVTMMFWYRQQPGQSLTLIATANQGSEATYESGFVIDKFPISRPNLTFSTLTVSNMSPEDSSIYLCSYRGIQETQYFGPGTRLLVL.

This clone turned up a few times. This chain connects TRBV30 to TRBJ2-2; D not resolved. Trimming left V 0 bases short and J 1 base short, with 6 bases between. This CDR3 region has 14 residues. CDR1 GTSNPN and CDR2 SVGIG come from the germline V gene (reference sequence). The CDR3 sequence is CAWSVRGNTGELFF. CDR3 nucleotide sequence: TGTGCCTGGAGTGTACGAGGGAACACCGGGGAGCTGTTTTTT.

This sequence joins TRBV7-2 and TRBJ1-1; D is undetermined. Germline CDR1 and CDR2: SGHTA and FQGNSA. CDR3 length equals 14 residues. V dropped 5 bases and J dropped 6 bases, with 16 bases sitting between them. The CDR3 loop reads CASSPGWGGAEAFF. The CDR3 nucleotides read TGTGCCAGCAGCCCTGGGTGGGGAGGCGCTGAAGCTTTCTTT.

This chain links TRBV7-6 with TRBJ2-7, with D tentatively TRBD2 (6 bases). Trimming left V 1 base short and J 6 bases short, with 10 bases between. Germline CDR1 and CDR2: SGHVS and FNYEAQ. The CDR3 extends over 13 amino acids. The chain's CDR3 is CASSLVGGSEQYF. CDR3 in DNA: TGTGCCAGCAGCTTAGTGGGGGGATCCGAGCAGTACTTC. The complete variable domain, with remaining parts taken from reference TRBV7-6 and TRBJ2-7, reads GAGVSQSPRYKVTKRGQDVALRCDPISGHVSLYWYRQALGQGPEFLTYFNYEAQQDKSGLPNDRFSAERPEGSISTLTIQRTEQRDSAMYRCASSLVGGSEQYFGPGTRLTVT.

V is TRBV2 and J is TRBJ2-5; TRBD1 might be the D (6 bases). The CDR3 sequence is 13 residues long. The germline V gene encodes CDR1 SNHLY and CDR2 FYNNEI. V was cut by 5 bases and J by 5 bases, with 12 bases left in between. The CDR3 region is CASSPTGLETQYF. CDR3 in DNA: TGTGCCAGCAGTCCTACAGGGCTGGAGACCCAGTACTTC.

CDR3 coding DNA: TGTGCCAGCAGCTCTGGACTAGCGGGGGTAAGGACCGGGGAGCTGTTTTTT. Protein: CASSSGLAGVRTGELFF. The chain carries TRBV13 and TRBJ2-2, with 13 nucleotides matching TRBD2. This CDR3 has 17 residues. Per the germline V gene, CDR1 is PRHDT and CDR2 is FYEKMQ (reference sequence). J lost 5 bases, V lost 4 bases, and 7 bases had no gene match.

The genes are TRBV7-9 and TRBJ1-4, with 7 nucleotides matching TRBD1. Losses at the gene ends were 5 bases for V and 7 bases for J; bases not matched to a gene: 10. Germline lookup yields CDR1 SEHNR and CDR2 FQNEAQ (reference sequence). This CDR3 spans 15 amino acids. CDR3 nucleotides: TGTGCCAGCAGCCTCAAGGGGGCCGGTAGTGAAAAACTGTTTTTT. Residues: CASSLKGAGSEKLFF.

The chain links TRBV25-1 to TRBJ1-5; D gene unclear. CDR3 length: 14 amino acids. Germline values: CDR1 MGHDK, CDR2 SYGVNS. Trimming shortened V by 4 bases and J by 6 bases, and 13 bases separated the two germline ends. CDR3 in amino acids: CASSGRAWGQPQHF. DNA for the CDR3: TGTGCCAGCAGTGGCCGGGCTTGGGGTCAGCCCCAGCATTTT.

CDR3: CASRDTDLNTEAFF. CDR3 nucleotide sequence: TGTGCCAGCAGGGACACTGACTTGAACACTGAAGCTTTCTTT. This chain connects TRBV6-4 to TRBJ1-1, with D perhaps matching TRBD1 (5 bases). The ends were cut back, 6 bases at V and 0 bases at J, with 11 bases in the middle. The germline V gene has CDR1 MRHNA and CDR2 SNTAGT. The CDR3 extends over 14 amino acids.

The CDR3 DNA reads as TGCGCCAGCAGCCAAGAAGGGGACAGGGCGAACACTGAAGCTTTCTTT. It translates to CASSQEGDRANTEAFF. The chain recombines TRBV4-1 with TRBJ1-1; 9 nucleotides match TRBD1. The CDR3 is 16 residues long. The trim removed 0 bases at V and 1 base at J, leaving 3 bases unmatched. Germline CDR1 reads MGHRA; CDR2 reads YSYEKL.